Below are 18 T cell receptor beta chains sequenced from a single sample in a study of Graves' ophthalmopathy and Graves' hyperthyroidism. Amplifying from RNA transcripts, the study obtained TCR beta CDR3 regions. Amplification began with first-round RT-PCR using HTBI primers, then second-round multiplex PCR was performed. Each CDR3 protein is one row after TCRdb ran MiXCR on the multiplex PCR reads. The sample lists approximately 1.2 million distinct CDR3 sequences, 35% to 40% occurring once. The sample comprised peripheral blood or thyroid tissue (not recorded which). The receptors derive from an adult man with Graves' hyperthyroidism.

This clonotype was seen at least ten times. The rearrangement uses TRBV12-3 or TRBV12-4 and TRBJ2-5; 7 nucleotides align to TRBD1. Trimming at V came to 6 bases and at J to 2 bases, leaving 6 bases not matched to a gene. The CDR3 has 14 residues. The CDR3 DNA reads TGTGCCAGCAGCAATGACAGGGTTCAAGAGACCCAGTACTTC. Translated, it gives CASSNDRVQETQYF.

This clonotype was picked up many times. The chain has TRBV10-3 and TRBJ1-4; D gene uncertain. V lost 0 bases and J 7 bases, leaving 6 bases between the germline ends. The CDR3 contains 13 residues. The germline V gene encodes CDR1 ENHRY and CDR2 SYGVKD. For the CDR3, the DNA is TGTGCCATCAGTGAGTCAGGGAGTGAAAAACTGTTTTTT. Residues: CAISESGSEKLFF.

This clonotype showed up many times. This chain connects TRBV7-9 to TRBJ1-5; TRBD1 is a possible D gene (6 bases). Trimming took off 5 bases at V and 3 bases at J, with 14 bases between the two ends. The germline V gene has CDR1 SEHNR and CDR2 FQNEAQ (reference sequence). The CDR3 is made up of 15 amino acids. CDR3 residues: CASSTDSLSNQPQHF. DNA for the CDR3: TGTGCCAGCAGCACGGACAGTCTCTCCAATCAGCCCCAGCATTTT.

The rearrangement uses TRBV19 and TRBJ2-2; 7 bases align to TRBD2. Germline V gives CDR1 LNHDA, CDR2 SQIVND (reference sequence). The trim removed 6 bases at V and 6 bases at J, leaving 10 bases unmatched. The CDR3 extends over 15 amino acids. The CDR3 DNA reads as TGTGCCAGTAGCGGGTGGCGGGAGCACTCCGGGGAGCTGTTTTTT. This sequence encodes CASSGWREHSGELFF.

This clonotype was counted ten times or more. This chain connects TRBV20-1 to TRBJ2-5; tentative D call: TRBD1 (5 bases). Germline V gives CDR1 DFQATT, CDR2 SNEGSKA (reference sequence). Trimming cost V 1 base and J 1 base, with 16 bases left between them. The CDR3 extends over 16 amino acids. CDR3 sequence: CSARARRQRLQETQYF. In DNA, the CDR3 is TGCAGTGCTAGAGCTCGGAGACAGAGGCTCCAAGAGACCCAGTACTTC.

The V gene is TRBV5-1, the J gene TRBJ1-2; D is unclear. CDR3 length: 15 amino acids. Trimming pared 0 bases from V and 5 bases from J, leaving 14 bases between. Germline CDR1 and CDR2: SGHRS and YFSETQ. In nucleotides, the CDR3 is TGCGCCAGCAGCTTGGCCCACAGCGGACTGTATGGCTACACCTTC. Encoded protein: CASSLAHSGLYGYTF. The full variable domain, with the rest looked up from reference TRBV5-1 and TRBJ1-2, is KAGVTQTPRYLIKTRGQQVTLSCSPISGHRSVSWYQQTPGQGLQFLFEYFSETQRNKGNFPGRFSGRQFSNSRSEMNVSTLELGDSALYLCASSLAHSGLYGYTFGSGTRLTVV.

This chain joins TRBV7-6 and TRBJ2-3, with TRBD1 matching 10 bases. V lost 3 bases and J lost 4; bases outside the gene matches: 19. CDR1 is SGHVS, CDR2 FNYEAQ, per germline. There are 20 residues in the CDR3. CDR3: CASSLFFSRLGQGMADTQYF. The CDR3 DNA reads TGTGCCAGCAGCTTGTTTTTCTCAAGGTTGGGACAGGGGATGGCAGATACGCAGTATTTT.

This clonotype occurred a few times. The chain joins TRBV6-5 to TRBJ2-7; D may be TRBD2 (6 bases). There are 14 residues in the CDR3. Germline loops: CDR1 MNHEY, CDR2 SVGAGI. Trimming left V 2 bases short and J 3 bases short, with 11 bases between. The CDR3 DNA is TGTGCCAGCAGTTACACTAGCCAGAGCTACGAGCAGTACTTC. It codes for CASSYTSQSYEQYF.

The chain is built from TRBV6-4 and TRBJ2-5, with TRBD1 matching over 12 bases. The ends lost 6 bases at V and 5 bases at J; junction bases unmatched: 7. CDR1 is MRHNA and CDR2 is SNTAGT in the germline V gene. The CDR3 consists of 15 residues. The CDR3 DNA reads TGTGCCAGCAGACAAGGGACAGGGGGCCGTGAGACCCAGTACTTC. It encodes CASRQGTGGRETQYF.

In its sample, this clonotype was seen many times. The V gene is TRBV2, the J gene TRBJ1-5; D gene ambiguous. With 8 bases removed from V and 1 base from J, the gap between germline ends came to 6 bases. This CDR3 comprises 12 residues. Germline CDR1 SNHLY, CDR2 FYNNEI. In DNA form, the CDR3 reads TGTGCCAGCGCGCAGAGCAATCAGCCCCAGCATTTT. It encodes CASAQSNQPQHF.

The rearrangement links TRBV7-9 to TRBJ1-6; no definite D call. The CDR3 has 17 residues. In germline, CDR1 is SEHNR, CDR2 FQNEAQ (reference sequence). V was cut by 1 base and J by 7 bases, with 17 bases left in between. The CDR3 loop is CASSLVSGLLRNSPLHF. The CDR3 bases are TGTGCCAGCAGCTTAGTATCTGGTCTACTAAGGAATTCACCCCTCCACTTT.

V is TRBV24-1 and J is TRBJ2-7; D remains ambiguous. This CDR3 region has 14 residues. V lost 1 base and J 7 bases, leaving 13 bases between the germline ends. Germline values: CDR1 KGHDR, CDR2 SFDVKD. The CDR3 DNA is TGTGCCACCAGTGATTTTTTTAGGGCTCATGAGCAGTACTTC. It codes for CATSDFFRAHEQYF.

Here the CDR3 DNA reads TGTGCCAGCAGCCAAGAATCCCAGGCCAGGCAAGAGACCCAGTACTTC. Protein: CASSQESQARQETQYF. V usage is TRBV4-2 and J usage is TRBJ2-5; no clear D gene. Germline-derived CDR1 and CDR2 are LGHNA and YNFKEQ. The CDR3 covers 16 residues. V was cut by 0 bases and J by 2 bases, with 13 bases left in between.

This clonotype has just a few counts. The chain employs TRBV7-2 and TRBJ2-7; D call uncertain. Germline V CDR1 and CDR2: SGHTA, FQGNSA. The CDR3 length is 14 residues. The V end lost 1 base, the J end lost 7 bases, and 14 bases lay between the germline ends. CDR3 amino acids: CASSLEPALGEQYF. The CDR3 DNA sequence: TGTGCCAGCAGCTTAGAACCCGCCCTGGGGGAGCAGTACTTC.

This rearrangement joins TRBV24-1 to TRBJ2-5; D call uncertain. V was cut by 10 bases and J by 5 bases, with 16 bases left in between. The CDR3 is 13 residues long. Germline-derived CDR1 and CDR2 are KGHDR and SFDVKD. The chain's CDR3 is CATGTDLRETQYF. Written as DNA, the CDR3 is TGTGCCACGGGAACCGACCTACGGGAGACCCAGTACTTC.

On this clonotype itself: Lacking the conserved final phenylalanine or tryptophan, this CDR3 likely reflects a read error. The rearrangement joins TRBV6-4 to TRBJ1-1, with TRBD1 as a possible D gene (5 bases). The CDR3 covers 13 residues. Germline assignment: CDR1 MRHNA and CDR2 SNTAGT. V lost 5 bases and J 0 bases, leaving 7 bases between the germline ends. CDR3 in DNA: TGTGCCAGCAGTCGACAGCTGAACACTGAAGCTTTCCTT. It is translated as CASSRQLNTEAFL.

The rearrangement joins TRBV24-1 to TRBJ1-4, with a possible D match to TRBD1 (6 bases). This CDR3 has 13 amino acids. V was trimmed by 4 bases and J by 8 bases, leaving 10 bases between them. Germline-derived CDR1 and CDR2 are KGHDR and SFDVKD. CDR3 in amino acids: CATSEGAHEKLFF. The CDR3 DNA is TGTGCCACCAGTGAGGGGGCACACGAAAAACTGTTTTTT.

The chain has TRBV10-1 and TRBJ1-5, with no clear D. Germline values: CDR1 WNHNN, CDR2 SYGVQD (reference sequence). With 10 bases removed from V and 4 bases from J, the gap between germline ends came to 20 bases. The CDR3 sequence is 15 residues long. CDR3 residues: CAIKYGKGHNQPQHF. DNA for the CDR3: TGCGCCATCAAGTACGGTAAAGGTCATAATCAGCCCCAGCATTTT.